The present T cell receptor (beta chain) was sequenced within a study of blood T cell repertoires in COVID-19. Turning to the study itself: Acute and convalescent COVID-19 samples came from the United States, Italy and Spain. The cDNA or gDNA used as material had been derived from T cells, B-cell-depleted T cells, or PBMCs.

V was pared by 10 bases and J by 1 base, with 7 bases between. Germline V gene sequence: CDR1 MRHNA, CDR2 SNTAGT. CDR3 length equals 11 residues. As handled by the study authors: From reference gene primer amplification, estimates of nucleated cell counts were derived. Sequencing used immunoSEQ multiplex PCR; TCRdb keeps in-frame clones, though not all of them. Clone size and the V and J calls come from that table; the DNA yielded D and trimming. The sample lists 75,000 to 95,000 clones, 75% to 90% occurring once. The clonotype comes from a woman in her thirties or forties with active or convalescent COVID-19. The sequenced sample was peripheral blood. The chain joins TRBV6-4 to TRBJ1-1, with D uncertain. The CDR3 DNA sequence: TGTGCCAAAACAGAGAACACTGAAGCTTTCTTT. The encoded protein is CAKTENTEAFF.